This T cell receptor (beta chain) was sequenced in a study of shared clonotypes between healthy human individuals (dated by TCRdb to about 2020). About the full investigation: Three men and two women, aged 18 to 49 years, made up the cohort. To estimate repertoire size and how much clonotypes are shared between individuals, the study performed deep sequencing of blood TCR repertoires from a handful of healthy adults. Per donor, three plates each were used for CD4 naive and CD4 memory, two for CD8 naive, and one for CD8 memory. Each donor's leukapheresis produced roughly between roughly 0.85 and 9.5 billion PBMCs. To increase sequencing depth and limit assay-specific biases, different laboratories used diverse techniques to prepare libraries and sequence TCR repertoires. The study at large found these results: Compared with non-shared clonotypes, clonotypes shared by all four sorted-subset donors had higher generation probabilities. About 5% of naive CD4, 3.5% of naive CD8, approximately 2% of memory CD4, and approximately 0.39% of memory CD8 clonotypes were shared across several donors. Incomplete sequencing was indicated by rarefaction of sorted-subset datasets, despite the large sequencing depth. Naive subsets generally had larger estimated clonotype richness than memory subsets did. The genetic and exposure-history diversity represented was limited by the small number of donors. Only blood was sampled, and tissue TCR repertoires likely differ from those in blood. Pairwise subsampling indicated that sequencing depth was expected to affect the degree of clonotype sharing among donors.

Using the deep immunoSEQ assay, multiplex PCR amplified TCR CDR3 regions from genomic DNA. Genomic DNA extracted from each cell subset was distributed evenly over all wells of several immunoSEQ 96-well plates, and each plate served as one replicate. For sorted subsets, each replicate PCR was loaded with approximately 190 ng genomic DNA, equivalent to some 31,000 T cell genomes. Purified libraries were quantified with a Qubit 3.0 fluorometer, sized on a Bioanalyzer 2100, and re-quantified with the KAPA Library Quantification kit. Every immunoSEQ 96-well plate was sequenced on a dedicated single-read 150-cycle Illumina NextSeq 550 flow cell. The study's own analysis went as follows. The immunoSEQ output contained only junctional sequences without quality scores, so filtering could not match that applied to full-length reads. To assign V/J genes and CDR3, sequences were annotated against IMGT germline references using PyIR, a Python wrapper for IgBLAST v1.9. Reads were filtered out if the reads had weak V/J assignments (E-value above 1e-6), no CDR3, stop codons, out-of-frame junctions, or ambiguous translated residues. V3J clonotypes were defined as sequences sharing an identical inferred V gene, J gene, and CDR3 amino acid sequence. Percentage overlap between repertoires was computed as shared unique clonotypes divided by the size of the smaller repertoire. Three approaches were used to assess repertoire richness: RTK rarefaction, the Chao1 estimator, and Recon v2.1 estimates of unobserved clonotypes. Generation probabilities were computed with OLGA for all TCRbeta clonotypes obtained by the gDNA method from four donors. TCRdb obtained this table from immuneACCESS and retained in-frame rearrangements with V and J assigned. These tables miss some clones; where compared with another copy, unresolved V genes account for less than half of the shortfall, and the remainder is unexplained. V, J and clone size are those of that table, while D and trimming were read from the DNA. The sample contains about 980,000 clones, about 80% of them found a single time. The ten largest make up about 1.5% of the sample.

The CDR3 spans 9 residues, from the cysteine through the phenylalanine. CDR3 DNA is the only sequence kept; it has 27 bases, read in frame from the first base. Sequences SGHDT (CDR1) and YYEEEE (CDR2) are obtained from the germline V gene. Trimming costs V 10 bases and J 12 bases, and their ends lie 14 bases apart. Healthy HIV-negative adults with no recently reported acute infections or vaccinations were included as donors. Every donor was a Caucasian adult residing in Nashville, Tennessee, USA. CD4+ T cells were enriched through magnetic negative selection, after which naive cells were positively selected on CD45RA and the remaining negative fraction served as the memory subset. After blood collection by leukapheresis, PBMCs were isolated using Ficoll-Histopaque density gradient centrifugation and then cryopreserved in the vapor phase of liquid nitrogen. Analytical flow cytometry was used to check the purity and quantity of every magnetically sorted T cell population. From each sorted fraction, genomic DNA was isolated and quantified by UV absorbance on a Nanodrop 2000c.

Details on this clone: The antigen it binds to is not known. No quality values exist for individual bases; no much larger clone is one base distant.

This TCR was recovered from a young man in good health. Recombination joined TRBV5-6 with TRBJ2-7; a tentative D match to TRBD2 spans 7 bases. The sequenced sample consisted of memory CD4+ T cells sorted from blood. The meaning of the sample's cell subset or site label: CD45RA-negative fraction. The CDR3 is CAPKGGRYF. In nucleotides, the sequence is TGTGCCCCCAAGGGGGGGAGGTACTTC.